A selection of T cell receptor beta chains follows, all from one sample in a study of shared clonotypes between healthy human individuals. The repertoire was sequenced with immunoSEQ multiplex PCR; TCRdb's copy has only in-frame clones and lacks some. The table includes 550,000 to 800,000 clones, roughly 91% detected once. The sample taken for sequencing was memory CD8+ T cells from PBMCs. All receptors derive from a man aged 18 to 30 in good health. Some clones in this sample may be carry-over from other donors' samples. Both conserved end residues are part of each CDR3. Each record gives: D gene, clone size, V gene, J gene, CDR3 protein, CDR3 DNA. The D gene is left open where the match is weak. The size field is filled for only some rows; it gives once, few, many or a size class.

D gene: .
clone size: .
V gene: TRBV7-9
J gene: TRBJ2-1
CDR3 protein: CASSGNEQFF
CDR3 DNA: TGTGCCAGCAGCGGTAATGAGCAGTTCTTC

D gene: TRBD1
clone size: .
V gene: TRBV13
J gene: TRBJ1-1
CDR3 protein: CASSLGTGGHGTEAFF
CDR3 DNA: TGTGCCAGCAGCTTAGGGACAGGGGGGCACGGCACTGAAGCTTTCTTT

D gene: .
clone size: .
V gene: TRBV6-1
J gene: TRBJ2-7
CDR3 protein: CATPGLPHEQYF
CDR3 DNA: TGTGCCACCCCGGGACTCCCCCACGAGCAGTACTTC

D gene: .
clone size: .
V gene: TRBV7-9
J gene: TRBJ1-2
CDR3 protein: CASSRGAEVYYYGYTF
CDR3 DNA: TGTGCCAGCAGCCGGGGTGCCGAGGTTTACTACTATGGCTACACCTTC

D gene: .
clone size: .
V gene: TRBV13
J gene: TRBJ2-3
CDR3 protein: CASSLWGTRTDTQYF
CDR3 DNA: TGTGCCAGCAGCTTGTGGGGAACACGGACAGATACGCAGTATTTT

D gene: TRBD2
clone size: .
V gene: TRBV7-9
J gene: TRBJ2-3
CDR3 protein: CASSPSGRSLDTQYF
CDR3 DNA: TGTGCCAGCAGTCCCAGCGGGAGGTCCTTGGATACGCAGTATTTT

D gene: .
clone size: once
V gene: TRBV5-1
J gene: TRBJ1-1
CDR3 protein: CASSLGGGGTEAFF
CDR3 DNA: TGCGCCAGCAGCCTGGGAGGAGGGGGCACTGAAGCTTTCTTT

D gene: .
clone size: once
V gene: TRBV4-1
J gene: TRBJ2-7
CDR3 protein: CASSQDGSEQYF
CDR3 DNA: TGCGCCAGCAGCCAAGATGGAAGCGAGCAGTACTTC

D gene: TRBD2
clone size: once
V gene: TRBV6-1
J gene: TRBJ2-3
CDR3 protein: CASSDRFPAGGTDTQYF
CDR3 DNA: TGTGCCAGCAGTGACCGCTTCCCCGCGGGAGGGACAGATACGCAGTATTTT

D gene: .
clone size: once
V gene: TRBV9
J gene: TRBJ2-5
CDR3 protein: CASSVGWGETQYF
CDR3 DNA: TGTGCCAGCAGCGTAGGGTGGGGAGAGACCCAGTACTTC

D gene: .
clone size: .
V gene: TRBV11-2
J gene: TRBJ2-4
CDR3 protein: CASSFGQGSKDF
CDR3 DNA: .

D gene: TRBD1
clone size: .
V gene: TRBV5-4
J gene: TRBJ1-1
CDR3 protein: CASSSIGQGRAHTEAFF
CDR3 DNA: TGTGCCAGCAGCTCCATCGGACAGGGGCGGGCTCACACTGAAGCTTTCTTT

D gene: .
clone size: .
V gene: TRBV4-2
J gene: TRBJ1-4
CDR3 protein: CASSQGREGWIEKLFF
CDR3 DNA: TGTGCCAGCAGCCAAGGCCGGGAGGGGTGGATTGAAAAACTGTTTTTT

D gene: .
clone size: once
V gene: TRBV28
J gene: TRBJ1-4
CDR3 protein: CASSLGRAGTNEKLFF
CDR3 DNA: TGTGCCAGCAGTTTAGGCAGGGCCGGCACTAATGAAAAACTGTTTTTT

D gene: .
clone size: once
V gene: TRBV7-8
J gene: TRBJ2-1
CDR3 protein: CASSPWQSSYNEQFF
CDR3 DNA: TGTGCCAGCAGCCCCTGGCAGAGCTCCTACAATGAGCAGTTCTTC